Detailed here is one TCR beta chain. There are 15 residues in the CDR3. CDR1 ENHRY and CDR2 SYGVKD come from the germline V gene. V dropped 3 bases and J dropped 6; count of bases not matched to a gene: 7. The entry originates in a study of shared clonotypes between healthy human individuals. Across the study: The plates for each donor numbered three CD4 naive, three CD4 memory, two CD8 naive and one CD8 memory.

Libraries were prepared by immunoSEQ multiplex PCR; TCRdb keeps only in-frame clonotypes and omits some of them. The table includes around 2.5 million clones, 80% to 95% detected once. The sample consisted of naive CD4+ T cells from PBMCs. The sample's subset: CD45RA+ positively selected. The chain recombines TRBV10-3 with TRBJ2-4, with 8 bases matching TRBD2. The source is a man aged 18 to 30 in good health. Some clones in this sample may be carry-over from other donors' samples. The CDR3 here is CAISETGLAGNIQYF. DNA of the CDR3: TGTGCCATCAGTGAAACAGGGCTAGCGGGAAACATTCAGTACTTC.